This is a list of T cell receptor beta chains from one sample in a study of T cell clones after liver transplantation. The protocol was immunoSEQ multiplex PCR, while the TCRdb copy is restricted to in-frame clones and leaves out a portion. The sample has roughly 53,000 clones, 70% to 75% seen once; the top ten hold around 9.1%. The input for sequencing was CD4+ T cells from blood, taken at the 22-month timepoint. The receptors shown here come from a human patient who received a liver transplant. The T cells may come from the graft donor. CDR3s include the opening cysteine and the closing phenylalanine or tryptophan. D genes are given only for firm matches. Some rows have no size entry. The others give once, few or many, or a class for an expanded clone.

V gene	CDR3 length	J gene	clone size	D gene	CDR3 protein	CDR3 DNA
TRBV5-1	16	TRBJ1-4	NA	TRBD1	CASSSGTGGEVGKLFF	TGCGCCAGCAGCTCAGGGACAGGGGGCGAAGTTGGAAAACTGTTTTTT
TRBV19	16	TRBJ1-5	NA	NA	CASSINGREGDQPQHF	TGTGCCAGTAGTATAAACGGGAGGGAGGGGGATCAGCCCCAGCATTTT
TRBV19	16	TRBJ1-5	few	NA	CASSAYGQNSNQPQHF	TGTGCCAGTAGTGCCTACGGACAGAACAGCAATCAGCCCCAGCATTTT
TRBV7-9	14	TRBJ1-2	NA	TRBD1	CASSPPQGDYGYTF	TGTGCCAGCAGCCCGCCACAGGGGGACTATGGCTACACCTTC
TRBV10-3	14	TRBJ2-5	NA	NA	CAISEDTAQETQYF	TGTGCCATCAGTGAGGACACGGCACAAGAGACCCAGTACTTC
TRBV28	16	TRBJ2-1	NA	NA	CASSLSGATSYNEQFF	TGTGCCAGCAGTTTATCCGGGGCCACATCCTACAATGAGCAGTTCTTC
TRBV28	11	TRBJ1-1	once	NA	CASMSTVEAFF	TGTGCCAGCATGTCTACAGTTGAAGCTTTCTTT
TRBV6-6	13	TRBJ2-7	NA	NA	CASSLTVPYEQYF	TGTGCCAGCAGTCTGACAGTTCCCTACGAGCAGTACTTC
TRBV19	16	TRBJ1-6	NA	NA	CASSIVGSSYNSPLHF	TGTGCCAGTAGTATAGTGGGGAGCTCCTATAATTCACCCCTCCACTTT
TRBV5-5	14	TRBJ2-7	NA	TRBD1	CASSPGTGIYEQYF	TGTGCCAGCAGCCCCGGGACAGGAATCTACGAGCAGTACTTC
TRBV7-8	17	TRBJ2-3	once	NA	CASSPVRVGIMRHTQYF	TGTGCCAGCAGCCCAGTCAGAGTGGGCATAATGAGACATACGCAGTATTTT
TRBV10-2	12	TRBJ2-1	NA	NA	CASSESQAAGVF	TGCGCCAGCAGTGAGTCGCAGGCGGCTGGGGTCTTC
TRBV5-6	15	TRBJ1-3	NA	NA	CASSGATGSGNTIYF	TGTGCCAGCAGCGGGGCCACAGGGTCTGGAAACACCATATATTTT
TRBV13	12	TRBJ1-4	NA	NA	CASSVSGEKLFF	TGTGCCAGCAGCGTAAGTGGTGAAAAACTGTTTTTT
TRBV5-4	15	TRBJ2-7	NA	TRBD1	CASSRTGTASYEQYF	TGTGCCAGCAGCCGGACCGGGACAGCCTCCTACGAGCAGTACTTC
TRBV27	14	TRBJ1-5	NA	NA	CASKGGSGNQPQHF	TGTGCCAGCAAGGGAGGGTCGGGGAATCAGCCCCAGCATTTT
TRBV29-1	14	TRBJ1-5	NA	NA	CSVVGQGRNQPQHF	TGCAGCGTTGTAGGGCAGGGCCGCAATCAGCCCCAGCATTTT
TRBV5-1	15	TRBJ2-2	NA	NA	CASSLDAPFTGELFF	TGCGCCAGCAGCTTGGACGCTCCGTTCACCGGGGAGCTGTTTTTT
TRBV19	16	TRBJ2-2	NA	TRBD2	CASSIETGGPTGELFF	TGTGCCAGTAGTATAGAAACGGGGGGGCCAACCGGGGAGCTGTTTTTT
TRBV19	15	TRBJ1-5	NA	NA	CASSSLVGGNQPQHF	TGTGCCAGTAGTTCCCTTGTGGGGGGTAATCAGCCCCAGCATTTT
TRBV6-6	15	TRBJ1-1	NA	TRBD1	CASMKGALRDTEAFF	TGTGCCAGCATGAAGGGGGCGCTTAGGGACACTGAAGCTTTCTTT
TRBV18	14	TRBJ2-7	NA	NA	CASSPGKHSYEQYF	TGTGCCAGCTCACCAGGGAAACACAGCTACGAGCAGTACTTC
TRBV18	15	TRBJ2-3	NA	NA	CASSASSTSTDTQYF	TGTGCCAGCTCCGCTAGCAGTACTAGCACAGATACGCAGTATTTT
TRBV6-1	11	TRBJ1-1	NA	NA	CASIGETEAFF	TGTGCCAGCATTGGGGAAACTGAAGCTTTCTTT
TRBV6-6	14	TRBJ2-1	NA	TRBD2	CASLAGSSYNEQFF	TGTGCCAGCTTAGCGGGGAGCTCCTACAATGAGCAGTTCTTC
TRBV6-5	13	TRBJ1-2	NA	NA	CASSYEENYGYTF	TGTGCCAGCAGTTACGAAGAGAACTATGGCTACACCTTC
TRBV18	12	TRBJ1-6	NA	NA	CASSPQGSPLHF	TGTGCCAGCTCACCACAGGGATCACCCCTCCACTTT
TRBV7-9	14	TRBJ1-1	few	TRBD1	CASSMDRGRTEAFF	TGTGCCAGCAGCATGGACAGGGGGCGAACTGAAGCTTTCTTT
TRBV7-9	14	TRBJ1-2	NA	NA	CASSPSARLGGYTF	TGTGCCAGCAGTCCGAGCGCCAGACTTGGGGGCTACACCTTC
TRBV27	15	TRBJ2-4	NA	NA	CASSLVQLAKNIQYF	TGTGCCAGCAGTTTGGTGCAGTTAGCCAAAAACATTCAGTACTTC
TRBV6-1	15	TRBJ2-1	NA	NA	CATMRGTQRYNEQFF	TGTGCCACCATGAGGGGGACCCAAAGGTACAATGAGCAGTTCTTC
TRBV9	15	TRBJ1-3	NA	TRBD1	CASSVGTGDQNTIYF	TGTGCCAGCAGCGTCGGCACAGGGGATCAAAACACCATATATTTT
TRBV7-9	13	TRBJ2-3	NA	NA	CASSLDGGDTQYF	TGTGCCAGCAGCTTAGATGGCGGGGATACGCAGTATTTT
TRBV29-1	13	TRBJ1-2	NA	TRBD1	CSVVRDRGYGYTF	TGCAGCGTTGTTAGGGACAGGGGCTATGGCTACACCTTC
TRBV18	15	TRBJ1-5	NA	TRBD1	CASSPLGQANQPQHF	TGTGCCAGCTCACCATTGGGACAGGCTAATCAGCCCCAGCATTTT
TRBV27	15	TRBJ2-3	NA	TRBD2	CASTLGGAGTDTQYF	TGTGCCAGCACCCTCGGGGGGGCAGGCACAGATACGCAGTATTTT
TRBV19	14	TRBJ1-6	NA	NA	CASSIAAVNSPLHF	TGTGCCAGTAGTATAGCAGCAGTGAATTCACCCCTCCACTTT
TRBV6-1	15	TRBJ1-5	NA	NA	CASRKVGGLGQPQHF	TGTGCCAGCAGGAAAGTTGGGGGATTGGGACAGCCCCAGCATTTT
TRBV6-6	16	TRBJ2-5	once	TRBD1	CASSYSSGQGEETQYF	TGTGCCAGCAGTTACTCGAGTGGACAGGGGGAAGAGACCCAGTACTTC
TRBV15	12	TRBJ2-7	NA	TRBD1	CATPGQGEEQYF	TGTGCCACCCCGGGACAGGGCGAGGAGCAGTACTTC
TRBV11-3	14	TRBJ2-7	few	NA	CASSLSGRQSEQYF	TGTGCCAGCAGCCTTTCCGGAAGACAGAGCGAGCAGTACTTC
TRBV6-6	16	TRBJ2-2	NA	NA	CASSYSISGNTGELFF	TGTGCCAGCAGTTACTCGATCTCAGGGAACACCGGGGAGCTGTTTTTT
TRBV5-5	15	TRBJ1-5	NA	TRBD1	CASSPEPGQSLPQHF	TGTGCCAGCAGCCCTGAACCGGGACAGAGTTTGCCCCAGCATTTT
TRBV6-1	11	TRBJ2-4	once	NA	CALRVGDIQYF	TGTGCCCTAAGGGTCGGGGACATTCAGTACTTC
TRBV5-3	14	TRBJ1-5	NA	NA	CARSLAFSGEPQHF	TGTGCCAGAAGCTTGGCCTTTTCAGGGGAGCCCCAGCATTTT
TRBV30	14	TRBJ2-7	medium-sized	NA	CAWSDGPTGHEQYF	TGTGCCTGGAGTGATGGGCCCACGGGGCACGAGCAGTACTTC
TRBV7-8	17	TRBJ1-1	NA	TRBD1	CASSLDRGLVLSGEAFF	TGTGCCAGCAGCTTAGACAGGGGGCTCGTTTTGAGCGGTGAAGCTTTCTTT
TRBV28	14	TRBJ2-7	once	TRBD1	CASSPSGQGSEQYF	TGTGCCAGCAGTCCTTCGGGACAGGGGAGCGAGCAGTACTTC
TRBV11-2	14	TRBJ1-4	NA	NA	CASSPLKGEGKLFF	TGTGCCAGCAGCCCCTTAAAGGGGGAGGGAAAACTGTTTTTT
TRBV11-2	13	TRBJ2-1	once	NA	CASSLQRMEEQFF	TGTGCCAGCAGCTTACAAAGGATGGAGGAGCAGTTCTTC